This T cell receptor (beta chain) was identified during a study of shared clonotypes between healthy human individuals. As for the study in general: The donor pool was made up of a couple of women and a few men aged 18 to 49.

Germline CDR1 and CDR2: KGHSH and LQKENI. The CDR3 length is 15 residues. V gave up 2 bases and J gave up 6 bases, with 16 bases separating them. The method was immunoSEQ multiplex PCR; TCRdb's version includes in-frame clones alone and lacks a portion of them. The sample consists of hundreds of thousands of clones, roughly 77% of them appearing once. The sequence was obtained from a woman aged 40 to 49 in good health. Some clones in this sample may be carry-over from other donors' samples. The gene calls are TRBV18 and TRBJ1-1; tentatively, D is TRBD1 (5 bases). The sample comprised PBMCs. The CDR3 spells CASSPLETAFSEAFF. The CDR3 DNA is TGTGCCAGCTCACCATTGGAGACAGCGTTCTCTGAAGCTTTCTTT.